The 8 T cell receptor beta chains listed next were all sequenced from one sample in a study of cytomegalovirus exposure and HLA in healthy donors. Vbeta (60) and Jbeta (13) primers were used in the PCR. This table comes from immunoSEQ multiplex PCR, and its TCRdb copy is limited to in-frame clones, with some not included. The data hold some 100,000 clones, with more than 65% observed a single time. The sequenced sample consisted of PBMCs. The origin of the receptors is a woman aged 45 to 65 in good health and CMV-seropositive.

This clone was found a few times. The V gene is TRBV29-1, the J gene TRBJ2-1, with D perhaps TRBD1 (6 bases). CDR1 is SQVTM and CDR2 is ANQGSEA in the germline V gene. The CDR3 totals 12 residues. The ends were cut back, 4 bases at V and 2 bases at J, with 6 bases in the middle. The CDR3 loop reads CSVGQAYNEQFF. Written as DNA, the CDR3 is TGCAGCGTTGGACAGGCCTACAATGAGCAGTTCTTC.

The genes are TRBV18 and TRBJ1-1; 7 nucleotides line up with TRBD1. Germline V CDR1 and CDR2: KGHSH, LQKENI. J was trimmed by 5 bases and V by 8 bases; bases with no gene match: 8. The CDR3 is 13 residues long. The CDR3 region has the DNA TGTGCCAGCCGACAGGGTCGAGGGACTGAAGCTTTCTTT. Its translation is CASRQGRGTEAFF.

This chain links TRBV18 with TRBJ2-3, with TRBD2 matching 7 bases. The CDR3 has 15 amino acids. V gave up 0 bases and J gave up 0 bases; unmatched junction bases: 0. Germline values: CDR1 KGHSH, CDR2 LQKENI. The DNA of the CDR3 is TGTGCCAGCTCACCACCTAGCGGGAGCACAGATACGCAGTATTTT. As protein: CASSPPSGSTDTQYF. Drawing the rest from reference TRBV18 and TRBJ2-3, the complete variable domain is NAGVMQNPRHLVRRRGQEARLRCSPMKGHSHVYWYRQLPEEGLKFMVYLQKENIIDESGMPKERFSAEFPKEGPSILRIQQVVRGDSAAYFCASSPPSGSTDTQYFGPGTRLTVL.

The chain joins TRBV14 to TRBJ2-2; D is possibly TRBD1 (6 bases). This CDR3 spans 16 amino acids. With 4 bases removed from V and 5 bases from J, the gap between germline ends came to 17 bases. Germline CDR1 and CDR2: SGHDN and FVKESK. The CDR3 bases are TGTGCCAGCAGCCCGATACAGGGAAGTTGGACCGGGGAGCTGTTTTTT. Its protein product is CASSPIQGSWTGELFF.

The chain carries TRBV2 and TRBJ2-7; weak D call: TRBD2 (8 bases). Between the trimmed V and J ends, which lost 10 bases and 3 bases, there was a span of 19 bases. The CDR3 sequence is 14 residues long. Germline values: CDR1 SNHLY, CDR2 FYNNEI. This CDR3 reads CANGRGRNRYEQYF. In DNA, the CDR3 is TGTGCCAACGGGAGGGGGCGCAACCGCTACGAGCAGTACTTC. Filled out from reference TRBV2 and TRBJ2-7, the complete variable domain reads EPEVTQTPSHQVTQMGQEVILRCVPISNHLYFYWYRQILGQKVEFLVSFYNNEISEKSEIFDDQFSVERPDGSNFTLKIRSTKLEDSAMYFCANGRGRNRYEQYFGPGTRLTVT.

This chain's CDR3 is CASSAGRGLGETQYF. The CDR3 DNA follows: TGTGCCAGTAGTGCGGGCAGGGGGCTCGGAGAGACCCAGTACTTC. This chain joins TRBV19 and TRBJ2-5, with TRBD1 matching 8 bases. With V trimmed by 5 bases and J by 4 bases, 9 bases remained unmatched. The CDR3 covers 15 residues. Per the germline V gene, CDR1 is LNHDA and CDR2 is SQIVND (reference sequence).

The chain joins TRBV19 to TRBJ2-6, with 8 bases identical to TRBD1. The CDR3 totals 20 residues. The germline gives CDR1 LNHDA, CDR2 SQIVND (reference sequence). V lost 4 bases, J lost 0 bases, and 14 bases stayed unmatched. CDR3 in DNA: TGTGCCAGTAGTAGCCGACAGGGGCAGGCTGGCTCCTCTGGGGCCAACGTCCTGACTTTC. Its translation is CASSSRQGQAGSSGANVLTF.

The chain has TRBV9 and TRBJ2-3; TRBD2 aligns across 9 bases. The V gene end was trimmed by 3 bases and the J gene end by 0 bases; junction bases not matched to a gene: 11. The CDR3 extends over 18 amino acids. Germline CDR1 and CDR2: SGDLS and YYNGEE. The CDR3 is CASSAGGRVGYSTDTQYF. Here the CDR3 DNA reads TGTGCCAGCAGCGCTGGCGGGAGGGTAGGCTACAGCACAGATACGCAGTATTTT.